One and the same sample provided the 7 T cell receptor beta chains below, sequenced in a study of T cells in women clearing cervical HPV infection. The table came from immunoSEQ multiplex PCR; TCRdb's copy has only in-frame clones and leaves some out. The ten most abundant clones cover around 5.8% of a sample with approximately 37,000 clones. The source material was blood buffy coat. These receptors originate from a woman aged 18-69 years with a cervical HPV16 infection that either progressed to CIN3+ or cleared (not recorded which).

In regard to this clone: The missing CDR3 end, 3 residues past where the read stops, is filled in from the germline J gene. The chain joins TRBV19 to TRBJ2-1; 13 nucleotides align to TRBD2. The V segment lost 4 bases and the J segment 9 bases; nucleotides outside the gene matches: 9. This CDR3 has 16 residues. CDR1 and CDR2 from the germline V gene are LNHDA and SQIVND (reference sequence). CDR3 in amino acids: CASSTGGLAGVFEQFF. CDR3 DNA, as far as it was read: TGTGCCAGTAGTACCGGCGGACTAGCGGGAGTGTTTGAG.

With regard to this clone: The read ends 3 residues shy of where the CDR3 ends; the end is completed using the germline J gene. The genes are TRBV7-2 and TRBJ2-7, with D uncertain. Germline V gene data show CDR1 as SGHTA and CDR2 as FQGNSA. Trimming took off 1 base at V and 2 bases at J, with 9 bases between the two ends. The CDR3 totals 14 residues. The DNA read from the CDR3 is TGTGCCAGCAGCTTAGGTCTTCCCCCCTACGAG. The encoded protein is CASSLGLPPYE. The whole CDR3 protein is CASSLGLPPYEQYF.

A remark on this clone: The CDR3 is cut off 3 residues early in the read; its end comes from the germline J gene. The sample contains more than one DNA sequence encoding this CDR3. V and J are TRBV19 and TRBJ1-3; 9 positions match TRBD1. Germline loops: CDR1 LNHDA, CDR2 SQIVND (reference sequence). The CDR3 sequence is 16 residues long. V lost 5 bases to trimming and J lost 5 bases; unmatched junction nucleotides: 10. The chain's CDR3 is CASSHLAQGARNTIYF. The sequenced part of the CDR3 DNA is TGTGCCAGTAGTCACCTTGCACAGGGGGCCAGAAACACC.

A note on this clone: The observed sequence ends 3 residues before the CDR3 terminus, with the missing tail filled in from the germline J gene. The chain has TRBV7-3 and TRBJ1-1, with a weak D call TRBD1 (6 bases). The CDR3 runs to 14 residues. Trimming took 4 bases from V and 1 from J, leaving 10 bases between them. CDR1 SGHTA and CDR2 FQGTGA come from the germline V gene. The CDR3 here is CASSSQGGNTEAFF. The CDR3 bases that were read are TGTGCCAGCAGCTCTCAAGGGGGGAACACTGAA.

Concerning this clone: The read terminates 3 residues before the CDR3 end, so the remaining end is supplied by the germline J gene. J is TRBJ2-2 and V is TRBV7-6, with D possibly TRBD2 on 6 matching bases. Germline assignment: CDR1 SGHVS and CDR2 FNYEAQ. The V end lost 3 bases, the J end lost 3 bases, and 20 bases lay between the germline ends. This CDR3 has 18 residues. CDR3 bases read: TGTGCCAGCAGCTTTTCGAATCGGGGGTTACGATACACCGGGGAG. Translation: CASSFSNRGLRYTGE. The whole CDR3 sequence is CASSFSNRGLRYTGELFF.

CDR3 sequence reads: CASSVTGGTEAFF. The DNA read from the CDR3 is TGTGCCAGCAGCGTAACGGGGGGCACTGAA. The gene calls are TRBV9 and TRBJ1-1; maybe TRBD1 (5 bases). The read comes to an end 3 residues before the CDR3 does, leaving the germline J gene to fill in the end. Between the trimmed V and J ends, which lost 1 base and 4 bases, there was a span of 8 bases. The CDR3 totals 13 residues. CDR1 SGDLS and CDR2 YYNGEE come from the germline V gene.

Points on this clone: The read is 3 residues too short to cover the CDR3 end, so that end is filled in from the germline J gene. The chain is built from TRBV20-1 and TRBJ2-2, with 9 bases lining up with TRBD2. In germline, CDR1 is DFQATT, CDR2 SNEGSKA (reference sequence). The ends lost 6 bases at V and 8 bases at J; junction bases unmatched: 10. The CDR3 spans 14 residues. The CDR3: CSASTSGLRGELFF. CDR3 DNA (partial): TGCAGTGCATCGACTAGCGGTCTTAGGGGGGAG.